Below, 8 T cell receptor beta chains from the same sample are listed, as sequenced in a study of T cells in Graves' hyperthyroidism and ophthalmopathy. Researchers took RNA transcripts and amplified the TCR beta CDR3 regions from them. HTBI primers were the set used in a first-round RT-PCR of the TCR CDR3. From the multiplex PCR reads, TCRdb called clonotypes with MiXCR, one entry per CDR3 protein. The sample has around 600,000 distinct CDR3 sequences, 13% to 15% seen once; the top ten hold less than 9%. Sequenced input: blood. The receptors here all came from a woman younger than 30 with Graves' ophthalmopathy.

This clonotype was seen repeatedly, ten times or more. CDR3 in amino acids: CASSYGTGTYEQYF. CDR3 in DNA: TGTGCCAGCAGTTACGGGACAGGGACCTACGAGCAGTACTTC. The chain links TRBV27 to TRBJ2-7; 9 bases agree with TRBD1. The CDR3 length is 14 residues. Germline lookup yields CDR1 MNHEY and CDR2 SMNVEV (reference sequence). The V and J ends lost 4 bases and 2 bases, in that order; junction bases with no gene match: 3.

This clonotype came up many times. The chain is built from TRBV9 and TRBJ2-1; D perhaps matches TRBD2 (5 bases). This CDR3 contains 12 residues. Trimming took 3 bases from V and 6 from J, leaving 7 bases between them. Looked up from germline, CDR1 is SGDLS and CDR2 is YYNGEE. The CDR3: CASSATSNEQFF. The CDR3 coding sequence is TGTGCCAGCAGCGCTACTAGCAATGAGCAGTTCTTC. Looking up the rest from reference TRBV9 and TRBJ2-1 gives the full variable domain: DSGVTQTPKHLITATGQRVTLRCSPRSGDLSVYWYQQSLDQGLQFLIQYYNGEERAKGNILERFSAQQFPDLHSELNLSSLELGDSALYFCASSATSNEQFFGPGTRLTVL.

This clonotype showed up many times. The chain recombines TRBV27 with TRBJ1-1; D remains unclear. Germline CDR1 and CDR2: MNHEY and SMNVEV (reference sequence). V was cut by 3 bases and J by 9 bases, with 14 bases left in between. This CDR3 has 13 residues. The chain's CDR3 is CASSFPGSFKAFF. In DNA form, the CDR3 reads TGTGCCAGCAGTTTTCCCGGGTCTTTCAAAGCTTTCTTT.

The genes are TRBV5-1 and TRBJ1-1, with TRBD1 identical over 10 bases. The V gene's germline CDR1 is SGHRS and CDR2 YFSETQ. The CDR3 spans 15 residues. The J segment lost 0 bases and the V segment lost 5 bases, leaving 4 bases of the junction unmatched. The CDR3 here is CASRATGGLNTEAFF. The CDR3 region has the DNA TGCGCCAGCAGGGCGACAGGGGGCCTGAACACTGAAGCTTTCTTT.

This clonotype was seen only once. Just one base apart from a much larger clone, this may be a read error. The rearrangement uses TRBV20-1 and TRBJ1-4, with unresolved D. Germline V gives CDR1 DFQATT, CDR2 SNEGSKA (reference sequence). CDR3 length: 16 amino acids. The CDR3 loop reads CSSSSPGGTYNEKLFF. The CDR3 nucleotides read TGCAGTTCTAGCTCCCCTGGCGGCACTTATAATGAAAAACTGTTTTTT.

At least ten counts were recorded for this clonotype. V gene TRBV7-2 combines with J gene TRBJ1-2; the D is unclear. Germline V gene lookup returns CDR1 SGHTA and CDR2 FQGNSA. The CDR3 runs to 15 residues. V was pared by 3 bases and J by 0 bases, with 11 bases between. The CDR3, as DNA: TGTGCCAGCAGCTTTGTCTCTGGGACTAACTATGGCTACACCTTC. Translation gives CASSFVSGTNYGYTF. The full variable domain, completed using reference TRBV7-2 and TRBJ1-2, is GAGVSQSPSNKVTEKGKDVELRCDPISGHTALYWYRQSLGQGLEFLIYFQGNSAPDKSGLPSDRFSAERTGGSVSTLTIQRTQQEDSAVYLCASSFVSGTNYGYTFGSGTRLTVV.

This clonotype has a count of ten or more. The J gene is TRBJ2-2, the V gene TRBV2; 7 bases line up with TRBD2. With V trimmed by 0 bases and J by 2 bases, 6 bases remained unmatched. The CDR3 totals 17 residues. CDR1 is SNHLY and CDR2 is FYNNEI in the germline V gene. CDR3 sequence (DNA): TGTGCCAGCAGTGAAGCGCGCGGGAGCCTTAACACCGGGGAGCTGTTTTTT. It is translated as CASSEARGSLNTGELFF. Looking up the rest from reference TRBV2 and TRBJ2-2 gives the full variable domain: EPEVTQTPSHQVTQMGQEVILRCVPISNHLYFYWYRQILGQKVEFLVSFYNNEISEKSEIFDDQFSVERPDGSNFTLKIRSTKLEDSAMYFCASSEARGSLNTGELFFGEGSRLTVL.

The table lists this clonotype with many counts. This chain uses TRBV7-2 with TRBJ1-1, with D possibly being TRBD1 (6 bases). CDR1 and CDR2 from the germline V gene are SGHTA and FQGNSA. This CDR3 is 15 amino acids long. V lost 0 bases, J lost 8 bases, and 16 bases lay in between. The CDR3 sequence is CASSLALTGADEAFF. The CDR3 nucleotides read TGTGCCAGCAGCTTAGCGCTCACGGGGGCGGACGAAGCTTTCTTT.